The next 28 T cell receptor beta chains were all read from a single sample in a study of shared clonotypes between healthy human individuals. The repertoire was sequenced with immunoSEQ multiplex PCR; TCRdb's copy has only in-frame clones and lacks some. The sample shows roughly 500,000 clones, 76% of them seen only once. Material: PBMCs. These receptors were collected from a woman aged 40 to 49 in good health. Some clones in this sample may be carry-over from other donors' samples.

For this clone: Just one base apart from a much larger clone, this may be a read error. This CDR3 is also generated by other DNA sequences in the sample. This chain's CDR3 is CASSSLGSGNTIYF. The CDR3 region has the DNA TGTGCCAGCAGTTCCCTAGGTTCTGGAAACACCATATATTTT. The rearrangement links TRBV27 to TRBJ1-3; D is uncertain. Per the germline V gene, CDR1 is MNHEY and CDR2 is SMNVEV (reference sequence). V was clipped by 4 bases and J by 1 base, with 8 bases between them. The CDR3 has 14 residues.

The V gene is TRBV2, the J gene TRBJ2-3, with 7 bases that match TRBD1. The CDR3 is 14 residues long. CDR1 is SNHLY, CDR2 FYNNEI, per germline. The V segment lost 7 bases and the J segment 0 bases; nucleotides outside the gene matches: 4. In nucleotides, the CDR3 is TGTGCCAGCACTCAGGGGGTGAGCACAGATACGCAGTATTTT. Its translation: CASTQGVSTDTQYF.

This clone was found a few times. CDR3 nucleotides: TGTGCCAGCAGTTTTAGCGGGAGGGCCTCCGGGGAGCTGTTTTTT. It is translated as CASSFSGRASGELFF. The chain carries TRBV28 and TRBJ2-2; 11 nucleotides align to TRBD2. Germline values: CDR1 MDHEN, CDR2 SYDVKM. The CDR3 totals 15 residues. V dropped 3 bases and J dropped 6; count of bases not matched to a gene: 3.

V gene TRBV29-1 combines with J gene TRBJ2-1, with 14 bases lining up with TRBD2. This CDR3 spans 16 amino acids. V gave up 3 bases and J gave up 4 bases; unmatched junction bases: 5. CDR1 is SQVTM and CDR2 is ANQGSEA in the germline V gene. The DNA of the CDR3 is TGCAGCGTTGATTGGACTAGCGGGAGGCCTTACAATGAGCAGTTCTTC. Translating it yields CSVDWTSGRPYNEQFF.

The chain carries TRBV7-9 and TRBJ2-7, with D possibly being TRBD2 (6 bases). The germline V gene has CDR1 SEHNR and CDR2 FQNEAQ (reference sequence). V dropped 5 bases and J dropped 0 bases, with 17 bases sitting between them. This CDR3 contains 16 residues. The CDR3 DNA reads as TGTGCCAGCAGCCTAGTTTCCAAGCGGGTCTCCTACGAGCAGTACTTC. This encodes CASSLVSKRVSYEQYF. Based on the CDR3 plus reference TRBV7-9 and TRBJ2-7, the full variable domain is DTGVSQNPRHKITKRGQNVTFRCDPISEHNRLYWYRQTLGQGPEFLTYFQNEAQLEKSRLLSDRFSAERPKGSFSTLEIQRTEQGDSAMYLCASSLVSKRVSYEQYFGPGTRLTVT.

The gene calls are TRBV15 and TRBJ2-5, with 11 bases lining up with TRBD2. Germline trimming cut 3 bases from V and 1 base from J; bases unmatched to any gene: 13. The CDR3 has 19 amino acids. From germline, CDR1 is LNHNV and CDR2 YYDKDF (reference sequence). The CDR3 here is CATSRTGYTTSGAQETQYF. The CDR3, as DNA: TGTGCCACCAGCAGGACCGGGTATACGACTAGCGGGGCCCAAGAGACCCAGTACTTC.

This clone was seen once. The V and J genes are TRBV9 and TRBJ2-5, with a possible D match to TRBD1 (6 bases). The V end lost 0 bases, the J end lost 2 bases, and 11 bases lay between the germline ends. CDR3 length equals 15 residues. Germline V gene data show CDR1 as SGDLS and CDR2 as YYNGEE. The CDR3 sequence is CASSVGWGTQETQYF. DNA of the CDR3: TGTGCCAGCAGCGTAGGTTGGGGGACACAAGAGACCCAGTACTTC.

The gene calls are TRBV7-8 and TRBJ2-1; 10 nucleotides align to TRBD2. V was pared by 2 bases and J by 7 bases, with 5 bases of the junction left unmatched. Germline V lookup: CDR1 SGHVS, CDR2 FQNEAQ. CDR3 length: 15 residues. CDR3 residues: CASSLLAGVWNEQFF. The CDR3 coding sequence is TGTGCCAGCAGCTTACTAGCGGGAGTATGGAATGAGCAGTTCTTC.

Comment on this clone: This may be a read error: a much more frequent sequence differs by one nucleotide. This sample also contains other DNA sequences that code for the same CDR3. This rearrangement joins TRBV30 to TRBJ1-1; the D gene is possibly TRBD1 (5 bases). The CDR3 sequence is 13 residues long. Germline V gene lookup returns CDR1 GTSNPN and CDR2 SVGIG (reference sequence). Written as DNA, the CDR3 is TGTGCCTGGAGTCCCCGGGGGAGCACTGAGGCTTTCTTT. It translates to CAWSPRGSTEAFF.

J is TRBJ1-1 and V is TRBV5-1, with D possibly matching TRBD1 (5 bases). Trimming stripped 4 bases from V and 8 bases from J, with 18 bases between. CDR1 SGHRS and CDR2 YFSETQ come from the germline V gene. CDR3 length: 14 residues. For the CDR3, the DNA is TGCGCCAGCAGCGCGGGATCAGGGACTGAAGAAGCTTTCTTT. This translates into CASSAGSGTEEAFF.

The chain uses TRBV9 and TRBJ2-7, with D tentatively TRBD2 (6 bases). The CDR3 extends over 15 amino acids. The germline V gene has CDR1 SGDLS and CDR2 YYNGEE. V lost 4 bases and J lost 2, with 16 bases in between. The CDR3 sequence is CASSPNPGGAYEQYF. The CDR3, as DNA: TGTGCCAGCAGCCCCAACCCAGGAGGGGCCTACGAGCAGTACTTC. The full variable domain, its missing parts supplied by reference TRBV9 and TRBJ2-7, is DSGVTQTPKHLITATGQRVTLRCSPRSGDLSVYWYQQSLDQGLQFLIQYYNGEERAKGNILERFSAQQFPDLHSELNLSSLELGDSALYFCASSPNPGGAYEQYFGPGTRLTVT.

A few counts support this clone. The CDR3 nucleotides are TGTGCCAGCAGGGTAACGACTAGCGGGAGCGAGCAGTACTTC. It encodes CASRVTTSGSEQYF. The rearrangement joins TRBV28 to TRBJ2-7; 12 bases map to TRBD2. J gave up 6 bases and V 6 bases, and 6 bases lay outside the gene matches. The CDR3 is 14 residues long. CDR1 and CDR2 from the germline V gene are MDHEN and SYDVKM.

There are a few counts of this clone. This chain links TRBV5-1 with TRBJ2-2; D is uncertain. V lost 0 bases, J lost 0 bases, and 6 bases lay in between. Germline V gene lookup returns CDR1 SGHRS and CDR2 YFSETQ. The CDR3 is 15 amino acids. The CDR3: CASSLDQPNTGELFF. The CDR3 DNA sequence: TGCGCCAGCAGCTTGGATCAACCGAACACCGGGGAGCTGTTTTTT.

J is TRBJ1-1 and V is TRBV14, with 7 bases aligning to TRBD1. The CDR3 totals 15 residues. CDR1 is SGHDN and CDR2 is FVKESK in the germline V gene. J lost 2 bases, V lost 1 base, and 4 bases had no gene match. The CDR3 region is CASSQGGQLNTEAFF. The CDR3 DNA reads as TGTGCCAGCAGCCAAGGGGGACAGCTCAACACTGAAGCTTTCTTT. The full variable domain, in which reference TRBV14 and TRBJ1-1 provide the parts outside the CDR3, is EAGVTQFPSHSVIEKGQTVTLRCDPISGHDNLYWYRRVMGKEIKFLLHFVKESKQDESGMPNNRFLAERTGGTYSTLKVQPAELEDSGVYFCASSQGGQLNTEAFFGQGTRLTVV.

The CDR3 coding sequence is TGTGCCAGCAGTGAAGGGACAGGGTTGACAGATACGCAGTATTTT. It encodes CASSEGTGLTDTQYF. This chain uses TRBV2 with TRBJ2-3; 8 bases match TRBD1. J lost 3 bases, V lost 1 base, and 3 bases had no gene match. This CDR3 is built from 15 residues. The V gene's germline CDR1 is SNHLY and CDR2 FYNNEI. The entire variable domain, with the rest obtained from reference TRBV2 and TRBJ2-3, is as follows: EPEVTQTPSHQVTQMGQEVILRCVPISNHLYFYWYRQILGQKVEFLVSFYNNEISEKSEIFDDQFSVERPDGSNFTLKIRSTKLEDSAMYFCASSEGTGLTDTQYFGPGTRLTVL.

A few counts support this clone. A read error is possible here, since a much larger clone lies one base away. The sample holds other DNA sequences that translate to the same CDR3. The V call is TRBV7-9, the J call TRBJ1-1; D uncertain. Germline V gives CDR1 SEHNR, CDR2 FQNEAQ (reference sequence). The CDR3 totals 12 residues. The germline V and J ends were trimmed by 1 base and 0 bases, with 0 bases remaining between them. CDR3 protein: CASSLVNTEAFF. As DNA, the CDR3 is TGTGCCAGCAGCTTAGTGAACACTGAAGCTTTCTTT.

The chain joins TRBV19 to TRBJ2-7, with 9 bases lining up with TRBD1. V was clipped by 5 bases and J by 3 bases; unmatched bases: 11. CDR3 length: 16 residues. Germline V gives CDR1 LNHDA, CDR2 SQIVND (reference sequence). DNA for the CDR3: TGTGCCAGTAGTCTTTTGGGGCCGGGACAGGGCTACGAGCAGTACTTC. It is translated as CASSLLGPGQGYEQYF.

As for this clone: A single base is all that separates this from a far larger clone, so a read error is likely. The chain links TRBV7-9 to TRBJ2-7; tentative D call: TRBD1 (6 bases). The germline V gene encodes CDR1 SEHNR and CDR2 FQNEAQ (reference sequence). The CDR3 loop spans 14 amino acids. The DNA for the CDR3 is TGTGCCAGCGGGAAAGGGGACATAGCCTACGGGCAGTACTTC. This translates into CASGKGDIAYGQYF. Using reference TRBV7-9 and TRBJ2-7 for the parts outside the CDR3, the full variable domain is DTGVSQNPRHKITKRGQNVTFRCDPISEHNRLYWYRQTLGQGPEFLTYFQNEAQLEKSRLLSDRFSAERPKGSFSTLEIQRTEQGDSAMYLCASGKGDIAYGQYFGPGTRLTVT.

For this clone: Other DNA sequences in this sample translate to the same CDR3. The CDR3 loop is CASSVTGGQETQYF. As DNA, the CDR3 is TGTGCCAGTAGTGTGACAGGGGGTCAAGAGACCCAGTACTTC. This sequence joins TRBV19 and TRBJ2-5, with 9 bases fitting TRBD1. The CDR3 consists of 14 residues. CDR1 LNHDA and CDR2 SQIVND come from the germline V gene (reference sequence). V shed 5 bases and J 2 bases; nucleotides not matched to a gene: 3.

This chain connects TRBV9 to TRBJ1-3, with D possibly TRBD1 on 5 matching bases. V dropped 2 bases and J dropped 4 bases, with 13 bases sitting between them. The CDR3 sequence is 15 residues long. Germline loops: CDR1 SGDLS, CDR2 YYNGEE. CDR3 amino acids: CASSVREGAGNTIYF. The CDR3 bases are TGTGCCAGCAGCGTCAGGGAGGGAGCGGGAAACACCATATATTTT.

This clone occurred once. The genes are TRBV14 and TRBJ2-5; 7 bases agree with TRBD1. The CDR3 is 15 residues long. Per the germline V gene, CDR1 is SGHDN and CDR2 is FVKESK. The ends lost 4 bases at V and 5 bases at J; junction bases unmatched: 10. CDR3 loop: CASSRGYRGLETQYF. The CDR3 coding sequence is TGTGCCAGCAGCCGGGGGTACAGGGGATTGGAGACCCAGTACTTC.

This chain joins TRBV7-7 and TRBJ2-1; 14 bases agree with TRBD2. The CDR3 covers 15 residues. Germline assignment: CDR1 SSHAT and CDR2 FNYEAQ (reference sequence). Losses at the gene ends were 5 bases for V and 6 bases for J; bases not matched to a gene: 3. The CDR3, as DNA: TGTGCCAGCAGCGCCGGGACTAGCGGGAGCAATGAGCAGTTCTTC. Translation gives CASSAGTSGSNEQFF.

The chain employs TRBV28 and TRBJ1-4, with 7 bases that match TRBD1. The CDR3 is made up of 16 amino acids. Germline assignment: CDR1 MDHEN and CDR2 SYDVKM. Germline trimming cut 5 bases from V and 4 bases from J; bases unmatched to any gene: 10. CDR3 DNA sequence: TGTGCCAGCAGTAGTACAGGGGCCGCGGATAATGAAAAACTGTTTTTT. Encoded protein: CASSSTGAADNEKLFF. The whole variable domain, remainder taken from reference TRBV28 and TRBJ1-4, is DVKVTQSSRYLVKRTGEKVFLECVQDMDHENMFWYRQDPGLGLRLIYFSYDVKMKEKGDIPEGYSVSREKKERFSLILESASTNQTSMYLCASSSTGAADNEKLFFGSGTQLSVL.

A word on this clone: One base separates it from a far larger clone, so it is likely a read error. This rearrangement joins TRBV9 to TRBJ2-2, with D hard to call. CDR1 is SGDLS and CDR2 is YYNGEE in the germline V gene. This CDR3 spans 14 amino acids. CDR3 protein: CASSVGIYTEELFF. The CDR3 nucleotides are TGTGCCAGCAGCGTAGGGATTTACACCGAGGAGCTGTTTTTT.

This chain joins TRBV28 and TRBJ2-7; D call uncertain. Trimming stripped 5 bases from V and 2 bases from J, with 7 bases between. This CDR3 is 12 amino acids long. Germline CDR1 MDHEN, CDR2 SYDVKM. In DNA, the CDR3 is TGTGCCAGCAGTGTCACGCCCTACGAGCAGTACTTC. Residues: CASSVTPYEQYF. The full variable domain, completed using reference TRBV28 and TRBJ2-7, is DVKVTQSSRYLVKRTGEKVFLECVQDMDHENMFWYRQDPGLGLRLIYFSYDVKMKEKGDIPEGYSVSREKKERFSLILESASTNQTSMYLCASSVTPYEQYFGPGTRLTVT.

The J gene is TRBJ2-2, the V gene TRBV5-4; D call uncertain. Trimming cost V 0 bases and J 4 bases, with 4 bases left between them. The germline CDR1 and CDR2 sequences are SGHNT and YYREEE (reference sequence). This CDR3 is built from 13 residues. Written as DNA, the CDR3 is TGTGCCAGCAGCTTGGAATTCACCGGGGAGCTGTTTTTT. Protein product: CASSLEFTGELFF.

The CDR3 DNA follows: TGTGCCAGCCACAGGGAGCGGGGGGCCTGGAATGAGCAGTTCTTC. Translated: CASHRERGAWNEQFF. The chain employs TRBV5-6 and TRBJ2-1; 9 nucleotides agree with TRBD2. J lost 7 bases, V lost 7 bases, and 12 bases had no gene match. The CDR3 runs to 15 residues. CDR1 SGHDT and CDR2 YYEEEE come from the germline V gene.

The CDR3 loop is CASSARQGGRNEQFF. In DNA, the CDR3 is TGCGCCAGCAGTGCCAGACAGGGTGGTCGAAATGAGCAGTTCTTC. The V call is TRBV10-1, the J call TRBJ2-1, with 7 bases that match TRBD1. J lost 7 bases, V lost 4 bases, and 10 bases had no gene match. Germline CDR1 is WNHNN and CDR2 is SYGVQD (reference sequence). This CDR3 is built from 15 residues.